The sequence of this T cell receptor beta chain was determined in a study of siplizumab effects on memory and regulatory T cells. Study-wide results and limits: Naive T cells were seen as more diverse than memory cells and as major alloresponse contributors.

The CDR3 is 15 residues long. In germline, CDR1 is MNHEY, CDR2 SMNVEV (reference sequence). Deletions cut 5 bases from V and 4 bases from J, with 14 bases between. Repertoires were generated with immunoSEQ multiplex PCR, while TCRdb's copy carries only in-frame clones and drops some. This sample has about 63,000 clones, with approximately 87% found just once. For this clone: What it binds is unknown.

The chain is built from TRBV27 and TRBJ1-4, with D possibly TRBD1 on 6 matching bases. The sample was memory CD4+ T cells sorted from blood. This clonotype was obtained from a human donor in good health. CDR3 sequence (DNA): TGTGCCAGCAGTCTAACCAGACAGGTTAATGAAAAACTGTTTTTT. Translation: CASSLTRQVNEKLFF.